The T cell receptor (beta chain) under discussion was sequenced for a study of T cell responses to AZD1222 COVID-19 vaccine. Second doses that came at about 4 or about 12 weeks were put together. Findings of the study overall: There were repertoire samples only from the period after the peak T cell response. Spike as a whole was targeted by vaccine-associated CD4 TCRs, dominant at 160-218 and 743-854. Donor demographics were predominantly white British with a female majority; clonal diversity may be underestimated.

About this clone: No antigen is known for it.

Sequenced by immunoSEQ multiplex PCR; TCRdb stores in-frame clones only, minus some. The top ten clones hold around 1% of a sample with 150,000 or so clones, approximately 91% of them seen once. CDR1 LNHDA and CDR2 SQIVND come from the germline V gene (reference sequence). V was cut by 0 bases and J by 9 bases, with 11 bases left in between. The CDR3 loop spans 13 amino acids. The V and J genes are TRBV19 and TRBJ2-5; the D gene could be TRBD1 or TRBD2 (5 bases each). This sequence was found in an adult who received the AZD1222 COVID-19 vaccine. The source material was peripheral blood, sampled 28 days after the second AZD1222 dose. The CDR3 DNA follows: TGTGCCAGTAGTATAGAGGGGACGCAGGCCCAGTACTTC. Its translation: CASSIEGTQAQYF.